Below, one T cell receptor beta chain is given with its context. CDR1 is KGHDR, CDR2 SFDVKD, per germline. V lost 5 bases to trimming and J lost 2 bases; unmatched junction nucleotides: 12. This CDR3 is built from 17 residues. The data belong to a study of control samples from healthy donors and cancer patients. Measured with immunoSEQ multiplex PCR; TCRdb has only the in-frame clones, and not every one. The profile shows fewer than 110,000 clones, 85% to 90% of them singletons. The sequence was collected from a man aged 55 to 70 with lung cancer. The specimen was PBMCs. The chain joins TRBV24-1 to TRBJ1-1; 8 bases fit TRBD1. CDR3 sequence reads: CATSVDRGPNLNTEAFF. DNA of the CDR3: TGTGCCACCAGTGTCGACAGGGGACCCAACCTCAACACTGAAGCTTTCTTT.